This T cell receptor beta chain comes out of a study of shared clonotypes between healthy human individuals (dated by TCRdb to about 2020). Study-wide context: The cohort comprised a couple of women and three men aged 18 to 49 years. Per donor, three plates each were used for CD4 naive and CD4 memory, two for CD8 naive, and one for CD8 memory. To estimate repertoire size and how much clonotype sharing occurs between individuals, the study deeply sequenced the blood TCR repertoires of five or six healthy adults. To increase sequencing depth and limit assay-specific biases, different laboratories used diverse techniques to prepare libraries and sequence TCR repertoires. Per donor, leukapheresis produced somewhere between about 0.85 and 10 billion PBMCs.

Using the deep immunoSEQ assay, TCR CDR3 regions were amplified from genomic DNA by multiplex PCR. Extracted genomic DNA from each cell subset was distributed evenly across all wells of several immunoSEQ 96-well plates, and each plate was treated as a replicate. For sorted subsets, about 220 ng of genomic DNA, equivalent to 25,000 to 35,000 T cell genomes, went into each replicate PCR. Purified libraries were quantified with a Qubit 3.0 fluorometer, sized on a Bioanalyzer 2100, and re-quantified with the KAPA Library Quantification kit. Each immunoSEQ 96-well plate was sequenced on its own single-read 150-cycle Illumina NextSeq 550 flow cell. As for the authors' bioinformatics: Because only junctional sequences without quality scores were contained in the immunoSEQ output, filtering matching that applied to full-length reads could not be performed. Sequences were annotated with PyIR, a Python wrapper for IgBLAST v1.9, and V/J genes and CDR3 were assigned using IMGT germline references. Any read was removed if the V/J assignment was weak (E-value above 1e-6), the CDR3 was missing, or the read contained stop codons, out-of-frame junctions, or ambiguous translated residues. A V3J clonotype was defined by an identical inferred V gene, J gene, and CDR3 amino acid sequence. Percentage overlap between repertoires was computed as shared unique clonotypes divided by the size of the smaller repertoire. Repertoire richness was assessed with RTK rarefaction, the Chao1 estimator, and Recon v2.1 estimates of unobserved clonotypes. OLGA was used to compute generation probabilities for all TCRbeta clonotypes that the gDNA method yielded from a handful of donors. Not all clones reach the TCRdb copy of this immuneACCESS table, which keeps in-frame sequences only. Checked studies attribute under half of the gap to unresolved V genes and leave the rest unexplained. V and J calls and clone size are those listed in that table; D and trimming were worked out from the DNA. The sample profile shows around 620,000 clones; around 95% of them were found once. Together, the top ten hold approximately 0.11% of the sample.

Broad study findings and their caveats: When a handful of donors were compared, the shared fraction of clonotypes was 5% to 6.5% for naive CD4, 3% to 4% for naive CD8, about 2.5% for memory CD4, and 0.4% for memory CD8. Because the study included a small number of donors, the genetic and exposure-history diversity represented was limited. Pairwise subsampling led to the expectation that sequencing depth would affect the degree of clonotype sharing among donors. Larger estimated clonotype richness was generally found for naive subsets than for memory subsets. Higher generation probabilities were observed for clonotypes shared by all four sorted-subset donors than for non-shared clonotypes. Incomplete sequencing was indicated by rarefaction of sorted-subset datasets, despite the large sequencing depth. Sampling was restricted to blood, and TCR repertoires in tissue are likely to differ from TCR repertoires in blood.

Comment on this clone: Its antigen is still unknown. No much larger clonotype is one base removed from it; base qualities were not supplied.

For the CD8 naive samples, CD45RO-negative cells were positively selected for CCR7, yielding a CD45RA+CCR7+ population from which TemRA cells were excluded. The donors were healthy, HIV-negative adults with no recently reported acute infections or vaccinations. Only Caucasian adults living in Nashville, Tennessee, USA were represented among the donors. After blood collection by leukapheresis, PBMCs were isolated using Ficoll-Histopaque density gradient centrifugation and then cryopreserved in the vapor phase of liquid nitrogen. Purity and quantity of every magnetically sorted T cell population were checked by analytical flow cytometry. Genomic DNA was isolated from each sorted fraction and quantified by UV absorbance on a Nanodrop 2000c. Here V drops 2 bases and J drops 1 base, and the junction holds 8 bases not matched to any gene. The germline V gene sets CDR1 to SNHLY and CDR2 to FYNNEI. The CDR3 has 16 amino acids, counting the end cysteine and phenylalanine. The sequence is cut down to CDR3 DNA, 48 bases in frame from base 1.

The receptor chain draws on TRBV2 and TRBJ2-7, with 7 middle bases fitting TRBD1. This sequence was found in a woman aged 25-40 years in good health. Material for sequencing was naive CD8+ T cells sorted from blood. The cell subset or site label of this sample denotes: CD45RA+CCR7+. The CDR3 has the sequence CASSEPETGWSYEQYF. The DNA is TGTGCCAGCAGTGAACCCGAGACAGGGTGGTCCTACGAGCAGTACTTC.